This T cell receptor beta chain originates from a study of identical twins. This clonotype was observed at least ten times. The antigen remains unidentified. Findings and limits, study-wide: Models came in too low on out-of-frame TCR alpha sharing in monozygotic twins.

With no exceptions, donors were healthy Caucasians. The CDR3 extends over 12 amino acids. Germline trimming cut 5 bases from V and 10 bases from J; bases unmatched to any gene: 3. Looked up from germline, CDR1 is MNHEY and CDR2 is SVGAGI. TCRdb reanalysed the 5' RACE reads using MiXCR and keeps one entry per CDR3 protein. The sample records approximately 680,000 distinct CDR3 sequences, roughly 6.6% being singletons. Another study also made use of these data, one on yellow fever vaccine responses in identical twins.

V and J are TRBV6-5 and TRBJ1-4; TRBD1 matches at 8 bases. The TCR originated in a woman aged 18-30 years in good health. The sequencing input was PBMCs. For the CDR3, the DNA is TGTGCCAGCAGTCAGGGGGCGGGAAAACTGTTTTTT. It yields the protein CASSQGAGKLFF.